This T cell receptor beta chain was sequenced during a study of cytomegalovirus exposure and HLA in healthy donors. Generated by immunoSEQ multiplex PCR, the TCRdb table keeps only in-frame clones and is missing some. The sample yields approximately 200,000 clones, 75% to 85% seen once. The germline CDR1 and CDR2 sequences are SQVTM and ANQGSEA. V was cut by 4 bases and J by 5 bases, with 12 bases left in between. This CDR3 is built from 13 residues. This sequence originates from a woman aged 30 to 39 in good health and CMV-seropositive. Sequenced input: PBMCs. The chain combines TRBV29-1 with TRBJ1-5; D gene unclear. The CDR3 sequence: CSVVDLPYQPQHF. The DNA of the CDR3 is TGCAGCGTTGTAGACCTTCCTTATCAGCCCCAGCATTTT.